The sequence of this TCR beta chain was determined in a study of blood T cells in healthy people across ages. Findings of the study overall: There were more naive CD4+ cells and higher diversity in long-lived donors than in aged donors. Strongly correlated with naive T cell percentage was TCR beta diversity.

Caucasian, healthy and from Russia, the donors were aged between about 6 and 90. A second PCR of about 7 to 12 cycles used a sample-barcoded 5' primer and a J-beta primer mix. Every cDNA was tagged by a template-switch adaptor with 12 random nucleotides. TCRdb reprocessed the 5' RACE reads with MiXCR, giving one entry per CDR3 protein. This sample has some 710,000 distinct CDR3 sequences; 35% to 50% occur once, and the top ten carry roughly 20%. The CDR3 has 14 residues. The germline gives CDR1 SGHRS, CDR2 YFSETQ. Trimming cost V 4 bases and J 7 bases, with 18 bases left between them. Remarks on this clonotype: Antigen specificity is unknown.

Sequencing input: blood. This sequence originates from a man aged 80 or over in good health. The V call is TRBV5-1, the J call TRBJ2-7; D is tentatively TRBD1 or TRBD2 (6 bases each). The CDR3 is CASSDGTGALEQYF. Here the CDR3 DNA reads TGCGCCAGCAGCGATGGGACGGGGGCCTTGGAGCAGTACTTC.